What follows are 16 T cell receptor beta chains derived from one specimen sequenced in a study of response to subunit inactivated influenza vaccine. TCRdb called the RT-PCR reads again in MiXCR, with one record for every CDR3 protein. The sample holds roughly 170,000 distinct CDR3 sequences, approximately 9.2% seen once. Sequencing was performed on non-naive T cells sorted from PBMCs, taken on the day of vaccination. The source is a man aged 50 to 59 who received an inactivated influenza vaccine.

There are a few counts of this clonotype. This chain connects TRBV5-5 to TRBJ1-2; D is uncertain. Germline CDR1 is SGHKS and CDR2 is YYEKEE (reference sequence). This CDR3 is 13 amino acids long. V lost 0 bases and J 2 bases, leaving 5 bases between the germline ends. The CDR3 loop reads CASSLAGNYGYTF. CDR3 nucleotide sequence: TGTGCCAGCAGCTTGGCTGGGAACTATGGCTACACCTTC.

This clonotype was observed at least ten times. The rearrangement links TRBV5-5 to TRBJ2-3; the D is unclear. Trimming shortened V by 2 bases and J by 6 bases, and 10 bases separated the two germline ends. The germline CDR1 and CDR2 sequences are SGHKS and YYEKEE (reference sequence). The CDR3 runs to 13 residues. CDR3 sequence: CASSFSFSDTQYF. The CDR3 DNA is TGTGCCAGCAGCTTCTCATTTTCGGATACGCAGTATTTT.

The sample holds a few counts of this clonotype. The chain couples TRBV6-2 or TRBV6-3 to TRBJ2-6; D gene uncertain. This CDR3 contains 15 residues. With 6 bases removed from V and 0 bases from J, the gap between germline ends came to 9 bases. From germline, CDR1 is MNHEY and CDR2 SVGEGT. The CDR3 loop reads CASSRFISGANVLTF. The CDR3 DNA reads as TGTGCCAGCAGCCGCTTTATCTCTGGGGCCAACGTCCTGACTTTC.

This clonotype turned up a few times. This chain connects TRBV28 to TRBJ2-3; D might be TRBD1 or TRBD2, each matching 6 bases. CDR1 and CDR2 from the germline V gene are MDHEN and SYDVKM. Deletions cut 6 bases from V and 0 bases from J, with 19 bases between. CDR3 length equals 17 residues. CDR3 residues: CASSPQVGGRSTDTQYF. CDR3 DNA: TGTGCCAGCAGCCCACAAGTTGGGGGGCGGAGCACAGATACGCAGTATTTT.

This clonotype has a handful of counts. This sequence joins TRBV12-3 or TRBV12-4 and TRBJ2-1; 13 positions agree with TRBD2. V was clipped by 8 bases and J by 6 bases; unmatched bases: 10. CDR3 length equals 16 residues. CDR3 residues: CASADSGLAGTNEQFF. The DNA of the CDR3 is TGTGCCAGCGCGGACTCGGGACTAGCGGGGACCAATGAGCAGTTCTTC.

The chain links TRBV6-5 to TRBJ2-2, with D tentatively TRBD1 (5 bases). Trimming cost V 3 bases and J 1 base, with 9 bases left between them. The CDR3 extends over 15 amino acids. CDR1 and CDR2 from the germline V gene are MNHEY and SVGAGI. CDR3 sequence reads: CASSYLGQNTGELFF. The CDR3 DNA sequence: TGTGCCAGCAGTTATCTAGGACAGAACACCGGGGAGCTGTTTTTT.

This clonotype has at least ten counts. CDR3 amino acids: CASSLLLAYEQYF. The CDR3 coding sequence is TGTGCCAGCAGCCTACTCTTAGCCTACGAGCAGTACTTC. The chain is built from TRBV6-6 and TRBJ2-7, with D uncertain. V gave up 6 bases and J gave up 2 bases, with 11 bases separating them. This CDR3 comprises 13 residues. Germline V gives CDR1 MNHNY, CDR2 SVGAGI (reference sequence).

This clonotype was observed a handful of times. The chain uses TRBV20-1 and TRBJ1-4, with a tentative D call TRBD1 (6 bases). Germline V lookup: CDR1 DFQATT, CDR2 SNEGSKA (reference sequence). This CDR3 comprises 11 residues. V was pared by 5 bases and J by 8 bases, with 9 bases between. CDR3 in amino acids: CSAVQGEKLFF. CDR3 DNA: TGCAGTGCTGTACAGGGCGAAAAACTGTTTTTT.

The V and J genes are TRBV28 and TRBJ1-3, with a weak D call TRBD1 (6 bases). Trimming shortened V by 3 bases and J by 7 bases, and 13 bases separated the two germline ends. The CDR3 length is 14 residues. CDR1 is MDHEN and CDR2 is SYDVKM in the germline V gene. The CDR3 DNA reads TGTGCCAGCAGTTTTCAGGGGATAAGGAACACCATATATTTT. This encodes CASSFQGIRNTIYF.

This clonotype was found many times. The CDR3 sequence is CASSQGALAYTF. CDR3 coding DNA: TGTGCCAGCAGTCAGGGGGCGCTTGCCTACACCTTC. The V call is TRBV6-5, the J call TRBJ1-2; TRBD1 matches 8 bases. V lost 5 bases, J lost 10 bases, and 6 bases stayed unmatched. Germline-derived CDR1 and CDR2 are MNHEY and SVGAGI. The CDR3 is 12 amino acids.

The chain couples TRBV4-1 to TRBJ2-1, with D possibly being TRBD2 (5 bases). CDR3 size: 14 residues. Germline CDR1 MGHRA, CDR2 YSYEKL. With 0 bases removed from V and 10 bases from J, the gap between germline ends came to 13 bases. The CDR3 bases are TGCGCCAGCAGCCAAGATTCCGGGAATCTCGAGCAGTTCTTC. This encodes CASSQDSGNLEQFF.

V gene TRBV7-2 combines with J gene TRBJ2-3; D may be TRBD1 (6 bases). The CDR3 consists of 17 residues. The V and J ends lost 0 bases and 6 bases respectively, with 19 bases between them. Germline V gene data show CDR1 as SGHTA and CDR2 as FQGNSA. This chain's CDR3 is CASSLARSPFGGDTQYF. CDR3 nucleotides: TGTGCCAGCAGCTTAGCGCGGAGTCCCTTTGGGGGCGATACGCAGTATTTT. The variable domain in full, with the rest retrieved from reference TRBV7-2 and TRBJ2-3, is GAGVSQSPSNKVTEKGKDVELRCDPISGHTALYWYRQSLGQGLEFLIYFQGNSAPDKSGLPSDRFSAERTGGSVSTLTIQRTQQEDSAVYLCASSLARSPFGGDTQYFGPGTRLTVL.

This clonotype was counted at least ten times. The genes are TRBV12-3 or TRBV12-4 and TRBJ1-2; no definite D call. The CDR3 consists of 13 residues. The V end lost 0 bases, the J end lost 7 bases, and 9 bases lay between the germline ends. This CDR3 reads CASSLAGLGGYTF. CDR3 nucleotide sequence: TGTGCCAGCAGTTTAGCAGGGTTGGGTGGCTACACCTTC.

This chain uses TRBV7-2 with TRBJ2-1; weak D call: TRBD2 (5 bases). CDR1 is SGHTA and CDR2 is FQGNSA in the germline V gene. CDR3 length: 15 residues. The ends were cut back, 4 bases at V and 7 bases at J, with 17 bases in the middle. The CDR3, as DNA: TGTGCCAGCAGCTGGGCCGGAGGTTCACGAAATGAGCAGTTCTTC. Translation gives CASSWAGGSRNEQFF.

V is TRBV13 and J is TRBJ2-3; unclear D gene. V lost 2 bases and J lost 3, with 3 bases in between. This CDR3 comprises 12 residues. The germline CDR1 and CDR2 sequences are PRHDT and FYEKMQ (reference sequence). CDR3 protein: CASSLRTDTQYF. In DNA, the CDR3 is TGTGCCAGCAGCTTACGTACAGATACGCAGTATTTT.

This clonotype was counted at least ten times. Because the CDR3's place on the DNA is in doubt, the DNA is left out and the CDR3 is given as listed by TCRdb. The V gene is TRBV7-9, the J gene TRBJ2-2. Germline V gene lookup returns CDR1 SEHNR and CDR2 FQNEAQ (reference sequence). Inclusive of both ends, the CDR3 amounts to 15 amino acids. The CDR3 here is CASSLSAAAPGSCFF.